The clone carrying this TCR beta chain came up many times. The source of the blood RNA was unsorted whole blood, and germline DNA was extracted as well. This sample was included in a study of tumor-infiltrating lymphocytes in primary liver carcinoma. A constant-region primer primed TCR beta cDNA synthesis from around 500 ng of total RNA. Amplification in three nested multiplex PCR rounds with slightly modified ARM-PCR gave rise to TCR beta libraries. Researchers ran the first two PCR rounds for roughly 11 cycles each with TRBV1-TRBV30 forward primers and a C-beta reverse primer. TCRdb reprocessed the multiplex PCR reads via MiXCR and lists one record per CDR3 protein. The data show a few hundred thousand distinct CDR3 sequences, nearly 60% seen once. The CDR3 spans 15 residues. Trimming at V came to 6 bases and at J to 2 bases, leaving 4 bases not matched to a gene. The germline CDR1 and CDR2 sequences are SGHAT and FQNNGV.

The chain joins TRBV11-2 to TRBJ2-1, with 10 bases aligning to TRBD2. Material for sequencing was peripheral blood. The clonotype originates from a woman aged 25 to 39 with primary liver carcinoma and hepatitis B virus infection. The CDR3 DNA follows: TGTGCCAGCAGGTATACTAGCGGGGCCTACAATGAGCAGTTCTTC. The encoded protein is CASRYTSGAYNEQFF. The variable domain in full, completed from reference TRBV11-2 and TRBJ2-1, reads EAGVAQSPRYKIIEKRQSVAFWCNPISGHATLYWYQQILGQGPKLLIQFQNNGVVDDSQLPKDRFSAERLKGVDSTLKIQPAKLEDSAVYLCASRYTSGAYNEQFFGPGTRLTVL.